One T cell receptor (beta chain) is described in this entry. Germline V CDR1 and CDR2: LGHDT, YNNKEL (reference sequence). The CDR3 spans 16 residues. Trimming at V came to 4 bases and at J to 4 bases, leaving 10 bases not matched to a gene. This record belongs to a study of breast tumors, draining lymph nodes, adjacent tissues. TCRdb used MiXCR to reprocess the multiplex PCR reads, holding one entry per CDR3 protein. The table records some 130,000 distinct CDR3 sequences, 20% to 25% of them present only once. The lymph nodes were axillary draining lymph nodes from breast cancer patients. The chain carries TRBV3-1 and TRBJ2-3, with TRBD1 matching over 8 bases. The source of this sequence is a female donor with breast cancer. Some clones in this sample may be carry-over from other donors' samples. The sample consisted of axillary lymph node tissue. CDR3 coding DNA: TGTGCCAGCAGCCCGGGCAGGGGGCCAGGCGCAGATACGCAGTATTTT. Its translation: CASSPGRGPGADTQYF.